One and the same sample provided the 29 T cell receptor beta chains below, sequenced in a study of cytomegalovirus exposure and HLA in healthy donors. PCR employed 60 Vbeta and 13 Jbeta primers. Sequencing used immunoSEQ multiplex PCR; TCRdb keeps in-frame clones, though not all of them. The sample records some 140,000 clones, roughly 70% being singletons. The sequencing input was PBMCs. The receptors shown here come from a man aged 25 to 40 in good health and CMV-seronegative.

This clone is a singleton in its sample. The chain has TRBV4-1 and TRBJ2-7; 8 bases match TRBD1. The trim removed 0 bases at V and 2 bases at J, leaving 6 bases unmatched. The CDR3 contains 16 residues. Germline V gives CDR1 MGHRA, CDR2 YSYEKL. The CDR3 nucleotides read TGCGCCAGCAGCCAAGATTGGGACAGGCTGACCTACGAGCAGTACTTC. Residues: CASSQDWDRLTYEQYF.

The chain joins TRBV7-9 to TRBJ1-1; D may be TRBD1 (6 bases). Germline values: CDR1 SEHNR, CDR2 FQNEAQ (reference sequence). Trimming took off 2 bases at V and 7 bases at J, with 8 bases between the two ends. CDR3 length: 12 residues. The CDR3 nucleotides read TGTGCCAGCAGCTTATCACAGGGTGAAGCTTTCTTT. This translates into CASSLSQGEAFF.

The chain has TRBV9 and TRBJ2-7, with 8 positions matching TRBD1. V dropped 4 bases and J dropped 2; count of bases not matched to a gene: 5. The germline gives CDR1 SGDLS, CDR2 YYNGEE. There are 14 residues in the CDR3. The CDR3 DNA reads as TGTGCCAGCAGCATCGGACAGGGAACCTACGAGCAGTACTTC. Its translation is CASSIGQGTYEQYF. The full variable domain, completed using reference TRBV9 and TRBJ2-7, is DSGVTQTPKHLITATGQRVTLRCSPRSGDLSVYWYQQSLDQGLQFLIQYYNGEERAKGNILERFSAQQFPDLHSELNLSSLELGDSALYFCASSIGQGTYEQYFGPGTRLTVT.

The chain joins TRBV18 to TRBJ2-5; maybe TRBD1 (5 bases). The CDR3 has 16 amino acids. Germline V lookup: CDR1 KGHSH, CDR2 LQKENI. The germline V and J ends were trimmed by 4 bases and 2 bases, with 17 bases remaining between them. This chain's CDR3 is CASSLTWADRQETQYF. In nucleotides, the CDR3 is TGTGCCAGCTCACTGACCTGGGCAGACAGACAAGAGACCCAGTACTTC.

This clone turned up a few times. The CDR3, as DNA: TGTGCCAGCAGTTTATACCAGGCAAATTCACCCCTCCACTTT. Amino acids: CASSLYQANSPLHF. This rearrangement joins TRBV28 to TRBJ1-6, with no clear D. The CDR3 is 14 residues long. Germline-derived CDR1 and CDR2 are MDHEN and SYDVKM. V was pared by 1 base and J by 7 bases, with 8 bases between. Complete variable domain (other parts from reference TRBV28 and TRBJ1-6): DVKVTQSSRYLVKRTGEKVFLECVQDMDHENMFWYRQDPGLGLRLIYFSYDVKMKEKGDIPEGYSVSREKKERFSLILESASTNQTSMYLCASSLYQANSPLHFGNGTRLTVT.

This chain uses TRBV5-1 with TRBJ1-2; 10 bases align to TRBD1. The V gene's germline CDR1 is SGHRS and CDR2 YFSETQ. The CDR3 is made up of 15 amino acids. With V trimmed by 0 bases and J by 7 bases, 6 bases remained unmatched. CDR3 DNA: TGCGCCAGCAGCTTGGGGGACAGGGGAGGCGGTGGCTACACCTTC. This translates into CASSLGDRGGGGYTF.

V and J are TRBV28 and TRBJ1-4; tentative D call: TRBD1 (6 bases). V gave up 5 bases and J gave up 7 bases, with 17 bases separating them. CDR3 length equals 15 residues. Germline V gives CDR1 MDHEN, CDR2 SYDVKM. CDR3 region: CASSRGGSGFEKLFF. CDR3 DNA: TGTGCCAGCAGTAGGGGGGGATCAGGGTTTGAAAAACTGTTTTTT. The variable domain in full, completed from reference TRBV28 and TRBJ1-4, reads DVKVTQSSRYLVKRTGEKVFLECVQDMDHENMFWYRQDPGLGLRLIYFSYDVKMKEKGDIPEGYSVSREKKERFSLILESASTNQTSMYLCASSRGGSGFEKLFFGSGTQLSVL.

The chain links TRBV27 to TRBJ2-7; 8 bases agree with TRBD1. This CDR3 is built from 14 residues. Per germline, CDR1 MNHEY and CDR2 SMNVEV (reference sequence). V dropped 5 bases and J dropped 3; count of bases not matched to a gene: 6. CDR3 sequence reads: CASSPGQGHYEQYF. CDR3 DNA: TGTGCCAGCAGTCCTGGACAGGGTCACTACGAGCAGTACTTC.

The gene calls are TRBV28 and TRBJ1-1; TRBD1 matches at 7 bases. The CDR3 runs 15 residues. Germline lookup yields CDR1 MDHEN and CDR2 SYDVKM. The V and J ends lost 6 bases and 6 bases, in that order; junction bases with no gene match: 13. The CDR3 DNA follows: TGTGCCAGCAGCCTCCCGGGAACGGGACAGCCTGAAGCTTTCTTT. This gives the protein CASSLPGTGQPEAFF.

CDR3 in amino acids: CASRGTSGMKNTEAFF. The DNA of the CDR3 is TGTGCCAGCAGGGGCACTTCGGGGATGAAGAACACTGAAGCTTTCTTT. The chain has TRBV28 and TRBJ1-1, with no clear D. Deletions cut 6 bases from V and 1 base from J, with 18 bases between. Germline V gene lookup returns CDR1 MDHEN and CDR2 SYDVKM. The length of the CDR3 is 16 residues.

This clone has ten or more counts. CDR3 amino acids: CASSQETQGGGELFF. The CDR3 nucleotides are TGCGCCAGCAGCCAAGAAACCCAAGGAGGCGGGGAGCTGTTTTTT. The rearrangement links TRBV4-1 to TRBJ2-2, with TRBD2 as a possible D gene (5 bases). Germline CDR1 is MGHRA and CDR2 is YSYEKL. V lost 0 bases and J 7 bases, leaving 12 bases between the germline ends. The CDR3 runs 15 residues.

The rearrangement joins TRBV5-8 to TRBJ1-2; D is possibly TRBD1 (5 bases). Trimming stripped 5 bases from V and 1 base from J, with 9 bases between. Germline V gives CDR1 SGHTS, CDR2 YDEGEE. The CDR3 has 13 residues. CDR3: CASSYDSNYGYTF. The CDR3 coding sequence is TGTGCCAGCAGTTACGACAGTAACTATGGCTACACCTTC. Drawing the rest from reference TRBV5-8 and TRBJ1-2, the complete variable domain is EAGVTQSPTHLIKTRGQQATLRCSPISGHTSVYWYQQALGLGLQFLLWYDEGEERNRGNFPPRFSGRQFPNYSSELNVNALELEDSALYLCASSYDSNYGYTFGSGTRLTVV.

The chain combines TRBV19 with TRBJ1-1; TRBD1 aligns across 7 bases. CDR1 LNHDA and CDR2 SQIVND come from the germline V gene (reference sequence). This CDR3 spans 14 amino acids. J gave up 4 bases and V 6 bases, and 8 bases lay outside the gene matches. The CDR3 DNA reads TGTGCCAGTAGAAACAGGGGTATCGGCACTGAAGCTTTCTTT. Residues: CASRNRGIGTEAFF. The whole variable domain, filled in from reference TRBV19 and TRBJ1-1, reads DGGITQSPKYLFRKEGQNVTLSCEQNLNHDAMYWYRQDPGQGLRLIYYSQIVNDFQKGDIAEGYSVSREKKESFPLTVTSAQKNPTAFYLCASRNRGIGTEAFFGQGTRLTVV.

This chain uses TRBV9 with TRBJ2-1; TRBD1 might be the D (6 bases). Germline CDR1 reads SGDLS; CDR2 reads YYNGEE. The CDR3 sequence is 16 residues long. Trimming left V 0 bases short and J 3 bases short, with 13 bases between. CDR3 nucleotide sequence: TGTGCCAGCAGCGTAGATCAGGGGCGATACTACAATGAGCAGTTCTTC. Protein product: CASSVDQGRYYNEQFF.

A word on this clone: This specimen includes other DNA sequences encoding the same CDR3. The V call is TRBV27, the J call TRBJ1-6, with 9 bases identical to TRBD1. This CDR3 is built from 14 residues. Germline V lookup: CDR1 MNHEY, CDR2 SMNVEV (reference sequence). V was pared by 5 bases and J by 7 bases, with 3 bases of the junction left unmatched. The CDR3 DNA is TGTGCCAGCAGTCTCGGGACAGGGAATTCACCCCTCCACTTT. Amino acid sequence: CASSLGTGNSPLHF.

As regards this clone: One end of the junction varies from germline; a read error may be responsible. This chain links TRBV30 with TRBJ1-2; no clear D. Germline values: CDR1 GTSNPN, CDR2 SVGIG (reference sequence). This CDR3 region has 11 residues. In DNA form, the CDR3 reads TGTGCCTGGAGGACTGCCTATGGCTACCCCTTC. It codes for CAWRTAYGYPF.

The chain has TRBV5-4 and TRBJ1-4; 8 bases map to TRBD1. Germline V lookup: CDR1 SGHNT, CDR2 YYREEE (reference sequence). V was pared by 4 bases and J by 7 bases, with 6 bases of the junction left unmatched. This CDR3 has 14 residues. The CDR3 is CASSPGQAREKLFF. The DNA for the CDR3 is TGTGCCAGCAGCCCGGGACAGGCGCGTGAAAAACTGTTTTTT.

The gene calls are TRBV10-3 and TRBJ2-1, with 7 bases identical to TRBD1. The germline V gene encodes CDR1 ENHRY and CDR2 SYGVKD. V was clipped by 9 bases and J by 2 bases; unmatched bases: 7. The CDR3 sequence is 14 residues long. The CDR3 loop is CAMGTGVPYNEQFF. CDR3 coding DNA: TGTGCCATGGGCACAGGGGTCCCCTACAATGAGCAGTTCTTC.

V and J are TRBV5-1 and TRBJ1-3; 9 bases map to TRBD1. Germline V gene sequence: CDR1 SGHRS, CDR2 YFSETQ. This CDR3 is 17 amino acids long. The junction had 8 bases not matched to a gene; V was cut back by 4 bases and J by 0 bases. The CDR3 spells CASSPWDRASSGNTIYF. The CDR3 nucleotides read TGCGCCAGCAGCCCCTGGGACAGGGCATCCTCTGGAAACACCATATATTTT.

The V and J genes are TRBV6-6 and TRBJ2-2, with D perhaps matching TRBD1 (6 bases). CDR3 length: 14 amino acids. CDR1 and CDR2 from the germline V gene are MNHNY and SVGAGI (reference sequence). Trimming cost V 6 bases and J 1 base, with 9 bases left between them. CDR3 DNA sequence: TGTGCCAGCAGACAGGGACAGAACACCGGGGAGCTGTTTTTT. Its protein is CASRQGQNTGELFF.

The V and J genes are TRBV6-5 and TRBJ2-2; perhaps TRBD1 as D (6 bases). Trimming took off 6 bases at V and 4 bases at J, with 12 bases between the two ends. This CDR3 is built from 14 residues. Germline values: CDR1 MNHEY, CDR2 SVGAGI. The CDR3: CASSRDKTTGELFF. CDR3 coding DNA: TGTGCCAGCAGCCGGGACAAAACCACCGGGGAGCTGTTTTTT.

The CDR3 region has the DNA TGTGCTAGTGCCCGAACCGGGACAGGGGGCTGGTCTAACTATGGCTACACCTTC. This translates into CASARTGTGGWSNYGYTF. This sequence joins TRBV12-5 and TRBJ1-2, with TRBD1 matching over 12 bases. Trimming at V came to 7 bases and at J to 0 bases, leaving 12 bases not matched to a gene. Germline assignment: CDR1 LGHNT and CDR2 FRNRAP. The CDR3 extends over 18 amino acids. Looking up the rest from reference TRBV12-5 and TRBJ1-2 gives the full variable domain: DARVTQTPRHKVTEMGQEVTMRCQPILGHNTVFWYRQTMMQGLELLAYFRNRAPLDDSGMPKDRFSAEMPDATLATLKIQPSEPRDSAVYFCASARTGTGGWSNYGYTFGSGTRLTVV.

The sample holds one count of this clone. J is TRBJ2-2 and V is TRBV19; 8 nucleotides agree with TRBD2. Losses at the gene ends were 2 bases for V and 4 bases for J; bases not matched to a gene: 6. Looked up from germline, CDR1 is LNHDA and CDR2 is SQIVND (reference sequence). The CDR3 length is 16 residues. CDR3 protein: CASSIRGGSGTGELFF. CDR3 nucleotides: TGTGCCAGTAGTATACGGGGGGGCAGTGGCACCGGGGAGCTGTTTTTT.

This clone came up a few times. This chain joins TRBV6-1 and TRBJ1-5; D might be TRBD1 (6 bases). The germline V and J ends were trimmed by 6 bases and 3 bases, with 9 bases remaining between them. The CDR3 has 13 residues. Germline V gene lookup returns CDR1 MNHNS and CDR2 SASEGT. The CDR3: CASSTGTNQPQHF. CDR3 in DNA: TGTGCCAGCAGCACAGGGACCAATCAGCCCCAGCATTTT.

The chain joins TRBV29-1 to TRBJ2-3; TRBD1 aligns across 9 bases. With 4 bases clipped from V and 4 bases from J, the junction kept 6 bases outside the gene matches. CDR1 SQVTM and CDR2 ANQGSEA come from the germline V gene. The CDR3 has 14 residues. CDR3 nucleotide sequence: TGCAGCGTTGCACAGGGGGCTGGTGCAGATACGCAGTATTTT. Protein: CSVAQGAGADTQYF.

This sequence joins TRBV7-8 and TRBJ2-7; 12 nucleotides align to TRBD2. Looked up from germline, CDR1 is SGHVS and CDR2 is FQNEAQ. Germline trimming cut 5 bases from V and 3 bases from J; bases unmatched to any gene: 5. The CDR3 has 15 amino acids. Here the CDR3 reads CASSLGTSGFYEQYF. In DNA, the CDR3 is TGTGCCAGCAGCCTCGGGACTAGCGGGTTCTACGAGCAGTACTTC.

The rearrangement links TRBV19 to TRBJ1-2; D uncertain. The CDR3 loop spans 12 amino acids. Germline assignment: CDR1 LNHDA and CDR2 SQIVND (reference sequence). Trimming left V 7 bases short and J 2 bases short, with 8 bases between. In DNA form, the CDR3 reads TGTGCCAGTACCGGCAGGAACTATGGCTACACCTTC. Amino acid sequence: CASTGRNYGYTF.

CDR3 bases: TGTGCCAGCTCCGCGACAGGGGGCGAGACTGAAGCTTTCTTT. Protein sequence: CASSATGGETEAFF. The chain is built from TRBV18 and TRBJ1-1, with 10 bases aligning to TRBD1. The J segment lost 5 bases and the V segment lost 6 bases, leaving 6 bases of the junction unmatched. The CDR3 runs to 14 residues. CDR1 and CDR2 (germline): KGHSH, LQKENI.

The table lists this clone with a count of one. The chain has TRBV7-2 and TRBJ1-5; 7 bases agree with TRBD1. V shed 4 bases and J 0 bases; nucleotides not matched to a gene: 3. The CDR3 sequence is 15 residues long. The germline V gene encodes CDR1 SGHTA and CDR2 FQGNSA. CDR3 loop: CASSSYRGSNQPQHF. CDR3 nucleotide sequence: TGTGCCAGCAGCTCATACAGGGGTAGCAATCAGCCCCAGCATTTT.